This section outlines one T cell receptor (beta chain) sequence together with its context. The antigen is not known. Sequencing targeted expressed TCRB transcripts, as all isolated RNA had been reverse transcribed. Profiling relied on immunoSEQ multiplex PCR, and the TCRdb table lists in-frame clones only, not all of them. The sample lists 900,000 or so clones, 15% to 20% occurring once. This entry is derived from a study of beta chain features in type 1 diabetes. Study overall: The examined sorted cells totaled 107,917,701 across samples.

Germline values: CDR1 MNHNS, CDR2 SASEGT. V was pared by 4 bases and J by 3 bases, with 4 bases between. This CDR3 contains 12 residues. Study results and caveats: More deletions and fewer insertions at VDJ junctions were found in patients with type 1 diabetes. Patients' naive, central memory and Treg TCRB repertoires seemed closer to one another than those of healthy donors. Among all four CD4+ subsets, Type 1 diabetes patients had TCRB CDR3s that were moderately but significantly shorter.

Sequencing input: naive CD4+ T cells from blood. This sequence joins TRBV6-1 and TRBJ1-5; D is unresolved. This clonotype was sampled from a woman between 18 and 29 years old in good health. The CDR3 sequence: CASSVYNQPQHF. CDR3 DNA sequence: TGTGCCAGCAGTGTCTACAATCAGCCCCAGCATTTT.